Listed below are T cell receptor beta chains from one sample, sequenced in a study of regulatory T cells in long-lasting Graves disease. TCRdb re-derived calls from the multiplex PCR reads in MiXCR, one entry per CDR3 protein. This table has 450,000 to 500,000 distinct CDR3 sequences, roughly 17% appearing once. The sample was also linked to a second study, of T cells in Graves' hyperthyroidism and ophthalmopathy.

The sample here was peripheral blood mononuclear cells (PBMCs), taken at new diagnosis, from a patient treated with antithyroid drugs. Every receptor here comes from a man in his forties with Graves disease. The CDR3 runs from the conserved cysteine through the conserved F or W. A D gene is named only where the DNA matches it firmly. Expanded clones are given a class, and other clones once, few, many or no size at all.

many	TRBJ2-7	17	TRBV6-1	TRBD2	CASRGTSGSFSSYEQYF	TGTGCCAGCAGGGGGACTAGCGGGAGTTTCAGCTCCTACGAGCAGTACTTC
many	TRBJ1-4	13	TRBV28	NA	CASSRGANEKLFF	TGTGCCAGCAGTAGGGGCGCTAATGAAAAACTGTTTTTT
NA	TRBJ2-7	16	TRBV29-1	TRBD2	CSVEEGLADSYNEQYF	TGCAGCGTTGAAGAGGGACTAGCGGACTCCTACAATGAGCAGTACTTC
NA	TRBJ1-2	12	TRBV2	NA	CASRKDSYGYTF	TGTGCCAGCAGGAAGGACAGCTATGGCTACACCTTC
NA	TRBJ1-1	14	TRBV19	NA	CASTVTDSNTEAFF	TGTGCCAGTACTGTGACAGATTCGAACACTGAAGCTTTCTTT
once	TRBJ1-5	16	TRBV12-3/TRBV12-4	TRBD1	CASSHRDRGLEQPQHF	TGTGCCAGCAGCCACCGGGACAGGGGGTTGGAGCAGCCCCAGCATTTT
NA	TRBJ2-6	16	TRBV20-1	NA	CSATGPHFTGANVLTF	TGCAGTGCTACAGGGCCCCACTTCACTGGGGCCAACGTCCTGACTTTC
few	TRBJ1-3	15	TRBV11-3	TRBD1	CASRKPGQAGNTIYF	TGTGCCAGCAGAAAACCGGGACAGGCTGGAAACACCATATATTTT
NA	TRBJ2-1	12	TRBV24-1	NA	CATSGVYNEQFF	TGTGCCACCAGTGGGGTCTACAATGAGCAGTTCTTC
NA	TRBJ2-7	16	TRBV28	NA	CASNLPGGGADNEQYF	TGTGCCAGCAATCTCCCCGGAGGGGGCGCAGATAACGAGCAGTACTTC
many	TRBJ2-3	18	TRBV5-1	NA	CASSLFTTSRGRTDTQYF	TGCGCCAGCAGCTTGTTTACCACTAGCCGAGGGAGAACAGATACGCAGTATTTT
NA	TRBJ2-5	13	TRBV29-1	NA	CSVQAGIQETQYF	TGCAGCGTTCAGGCAGGGATCCAAGAGACCCAGTACTTC
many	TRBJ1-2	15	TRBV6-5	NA	CASSYSGSNNYGYTF	TGTGCCAGCAGTTACTCGGGATCCAATAACTATGGCTACACCTTC
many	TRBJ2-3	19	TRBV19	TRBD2	CASSINGLAGYWGTDTQYF	TGTGCCAGTAGTATAAATGGATTAGCGGGATATTGGGGCACAGATACGCAGTATTTT
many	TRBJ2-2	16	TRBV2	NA	CASSDTPPGRTGELFF	TGTGCCAGCAGTGACACTCCTCCGGGGCGCACCGGGGAGCTGTTTTTT
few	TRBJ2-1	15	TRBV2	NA	CASRIGRSAYNEQFF	TGTGCCAGCAGAATAGGAAGAAGTGCCTACAATGAGCAGTTCTTC
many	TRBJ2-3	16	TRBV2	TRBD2	CASSPRTSRSTDTQYF	TGTGCCAGCAGCCCCAGGACTAGCAGAAGCACAGATACGCAGTATTTT
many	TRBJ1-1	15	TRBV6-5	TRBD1	CASSYEGGAFTEAFF	TGTGCCAGCAGTTACGAAGGGGGCGCATTTACTGAAGCTTTCTTT
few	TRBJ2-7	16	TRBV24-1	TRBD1	CATSDPRDRGIYEQYF	TGTGCCACCAGTGATCCCCGGGACAGGGGTATCTACGAGCAGTACTTC
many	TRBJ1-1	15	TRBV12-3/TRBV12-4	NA	CASSLHLDRKTEAFF	TGTGCCAGCAGCCTCCACCTCGACAGAAAGACTGAAGCTTTCTTT
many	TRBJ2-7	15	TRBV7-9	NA	CASSLDWQGYYEQYF	TGTGCCAGCAGCTTAGATTGGCAGGGTTACTACGAGCAGTACTTC
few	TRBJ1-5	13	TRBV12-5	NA	CARVRGRNQPQHF	TGTGCTAGGGTCCGAGGCCGCAATCAGCCCCAGCATTTT
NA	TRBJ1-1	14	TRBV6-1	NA	CASNNLAGGAEAFF	TGTGCCAGCAACAACCTGGCGGGCGGGGCTGAAGCTTTCTTT